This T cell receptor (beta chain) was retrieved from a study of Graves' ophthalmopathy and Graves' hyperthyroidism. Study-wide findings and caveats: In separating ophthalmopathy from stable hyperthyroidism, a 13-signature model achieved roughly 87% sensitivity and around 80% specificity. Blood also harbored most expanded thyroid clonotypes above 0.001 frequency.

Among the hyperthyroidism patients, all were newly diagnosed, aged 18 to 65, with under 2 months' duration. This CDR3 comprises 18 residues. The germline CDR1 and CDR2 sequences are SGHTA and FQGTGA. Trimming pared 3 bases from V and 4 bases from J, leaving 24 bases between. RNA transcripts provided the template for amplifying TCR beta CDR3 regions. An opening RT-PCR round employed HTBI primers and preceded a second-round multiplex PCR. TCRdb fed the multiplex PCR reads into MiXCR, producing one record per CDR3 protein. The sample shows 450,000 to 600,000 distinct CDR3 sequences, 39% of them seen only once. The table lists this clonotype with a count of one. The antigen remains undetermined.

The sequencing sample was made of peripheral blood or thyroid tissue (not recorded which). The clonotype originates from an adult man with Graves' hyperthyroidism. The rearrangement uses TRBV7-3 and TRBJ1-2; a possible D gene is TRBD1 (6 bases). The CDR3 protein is CASSLSGAKPPGGYGYTF. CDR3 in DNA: TGTGCCAGCAGCTTGTCAGGGGCGAAACCTCCCGGGGGCTATGGCTACACCTTC.